The clone carrying this TCR beta chain showed up just once. Its antigen remains unknown. A CD45RA-negative memory subset and a CD45RA+ naive subset were separated from the CD4+ cells. TCRdb's copy holds only in-frame clones and misses some; the assay was immunoSEQ multiplex PCR. The sample shows fewer than 3 million clones, 92% of them seen only once. This CDR3 has 17 residues. With 4 bases clipped from V and 2 bases from J, the junction kept 12 bases outside the gene matches. Per the germline V gene, CDR1 is SGHRS and CDR2 is YFSETQ. This entry belongs to a study of shared clonotypes between healthy human individuals. Study-wide results and caveats: The sole specimen, blood, was sampled, and tissue repertoires likely differ.

J is TRBJ2-7 and V is TRBV5-1; 10 bases map to TRBD1. This receptor was obtained from a young man in good health. Some clones in this sample may be carry-over from other donors' samples. The sequencing sample was made of naive CD4+ T cells from PBMCs. The subset is: CD45RA+ positively selected. The CDR3 reads CASSQPIRDRGTYEQYF. DNA for the CDR3: TGCGCCAGCAGCCAACCTATACGGGACAGGGGTACCTACGAGCAGTACTTC.